The next 13 T cell receptor beta chains were all read from a single sample in a study of blood T cell repertoires in COVID-19. Profiling relied on immunoSEQ multiplex PCR, and the TCRdb table lists in-frame clones only, not all of them. The sample gives approximately 200,000 clones, roughly 94% of which show up once; roughly 0.76% is in the top ten. The sample consisted of peripheral blood. The receptors originated from a man aged 25 to 40 with COVID-19, enrolled during active disease.

The chain couples TRBV13 to TRBJ1-1; D is unclear. Germline V gene lookup returns CDR1 PRHDT and CDR2 FYEKMQ (reference sequence). The CDR3 runs to 11 residues. V lost 5 bases, J lost 6 bases, and 7 bases lay in between. CDR3 region: CASSRSAEAFF. The CDR3 DNA sequence: TGTGCCAGCAGCCGATCGGCTGAAGCTTTCTTT.

The rearrangement links TRBV9 to TRBJ2-1; 13 bases are a match to TRBD2. Trimming took 1 base from V and 9 from J; bases not matched to a gene: 7. The CDR3 is made up of 16 amino acids. The germline V gene encodes CDR1 SGDLS and CDR2 YYNGEE. CDR3 protein: CASSVITSGGATEQFF. CDR3 sequence (DNA): TGTGCCAGCAGCGTAATAACTAGCGGGGGGGCGACTGAGCAGTTCTTC.

The chain is built from TRBV11-1 and TRBJ1-1; D is unclear. This CDR3 region has 13 residues. Germline V gene lookup returns CDR1 SGHAT and CDR2 FQDESV (reference sequence). The V and J ends lost 3 bases and 1 base respectively, with 6 bases between them. The CDR3 loop reads CASSFTANTEAFF. The CDR3 DNA reads as TGTGCCAGCAGCTTTACAGCGAACACTGAAGCTTTCTTT.

The chain employs TRBV4-1 and TRBJ2-7; the match to TRBD2 covers 12 bases. The CDR3 contains 15 residues. Per germline, CDR1 MGHRA and CDR2 YSYEKL. V lost 1 base to trimming and J lost 2 bases; unmatched junction nucleotides: 0. The CDR3, as DNA: TGCGCCAGCAGCCAAGGACTAGCGGGGGCCTACGAGCAGTACTTC. Translation: CASSQGLAGAYEQYF.

The V gene is TRBV30, the J gene TRBJ2-1, with 10 nucleotides matching TRBD1. CDR3 length: 16 residues. V was pared by 2 bases and J by 6 bases, with 10 bases of the junction left unmatched. Germline-derived CDR1 and CDR2 are GTSNPN and SVGIG (reference sequence). CDR3 DNA sequence: TGTGCCTGGAGTCCCGGGACAGGGGCTCTAAGCAATGAGCAGTTCTTC. This sequence encodes CAWSPGTGALSNEQFF.

This chain joins TRBV2 and TRBJ2-7, with TRBD1 matching 7 bases. The germline gives CDR1 SNHLY, CDR2 FYNNEI. The junction had 1 base not matched to a gene; V was cut back by 6 bases and J by 2 bases. This CDR3 has 12 amino acids. The CDR3 sequence is CASRGTAYEQYF. The CDR3 DNA reads TGTGCCAGCAGGGGGACAGCCTACGAGCAGTACTTC.

V and J are TRBV2 and TRBJ2-2; D not resolved. There are 12 residues in the CDR3. Trimming took off 6 bases at V and 4 bases at J, with 6 bases between the two ends. The germline V gene has CDR1 SNHLY and CDR2 FYNNEI. CDR3 residues: CASRQITGELFF. The DNA for the CDR3 is TGTGCCAGCAGACAGATCACCGGGGAGCTGTTTTTT.

This chain links TRBV30 with TRBJ1-5, with 9 bases fitting TRBD1. V was pared by 1 base and J by 7 bases, with 8 bases of the junction left unmatched. CDR3 size: 15 residues. Germline V CDR1 and CDR2: GTSNPN, SVGIG (reference sequence). The chain's CDR3 is CAWSATLGQGQPQHF. The CDR3, as DNA: TGTGCCTGGAGTGCCACCCTGGGACAGGGACAGCCCCAGCATTTT.

The gene calls are TRBV4-1 and TRBJ1-4; a weak D match, TRBD1 (6 bases). The V gene's germline CDR1 is MGHRA and CDR2 YSYEKL. The CDR3 totals 15 residues. V lost 3 bases, J lost 11 bases, and 19 bases lay in between. Written as DNA, the CDR3 is TGCGCCAGCAGCCATCAGACCGGGACAAAAACCAAACTGTTTTTT. It encodes CASSHQTGTKTKLFF.

V usage is TRBV12-5 and J usage is TRBJ1-6, with TRBD1 identical over 7 bases. Germline CDR1 LGHNT, CDR2 FRNRAP. V gave up 7 bases and J gave up 7 bases; unmatched junction bases: 10. This CDR3 has 15 amino acids. The DNA for the CDR3 is TGTGCTAGTGCCCGGACAGGATTGATCAATTCACCCCTCCACTTT. This codes for CASARTGLINSPLHF.

This clone appeared once. V and J are TRBV29-1 and TRBJ2-1, with 13 bases identical to TRBD2. Losses at the gene ends were 4 bases for V and 4 bases for J; bases not matched to a gene: 1. Germline CDR1 SQVTM, CDR2 ANQGSEA. The CDR3 has 14 amino acids. In DNA, the CDR3 is TGCAGCGTTGTGGGACTAGCGGGGTACAATGAGCAGTTCTTC. It specifies CSVVGLAGYNEQFF.

V is TRBV4-1 and J is TRBJ2-1; D is perhaps TRBD1 (5 bases). This CDR3 has 17 residues. The V end was cut by 6 bases, the J end by 0 bases, with 18 bases between. Germline lookup yields CDR1 MGHRA and CDR2 YSYEKL. CDR3 nucleotide sequence: TGCGCCAGCAGTTCCAAGACAGCGCAGTACTCCTACAATGAGCAGTTCTTC. Translated: CASSSKTAQYSYNEQFF.

This clone was seen a single time. The chain combines TRBV19 with TRBJ1-5, with 8 nucleotides matching TRBD1. V shed 5 bases and J 3 bases; nucleotides not matched to a gene: 3. Looked up from germline, CDR1 is LNHDA and CDR2 is SQIVND (reference sequence). The CDR3 runs 14 residues. CDR3 nucleotide sequence: TGTGCCAGTAGTGCAGGGGGCTACAATCAGCCCCAGCATTTT. Translated: CASSAGGYNQPQHF. Full variable domain (rest looked up from reference TRBV19 and TRBJ1-5): DGGITQSPKYLFRKEGQNVTLSCEQNLNHDAMYWYRQDPGQGLRLIYYSQIVNDFQKGDIAEGYSVSREKKESFPLTVTSAQKNPTAFYLCASSAGGYNQPQHFGDGTRLSIL.